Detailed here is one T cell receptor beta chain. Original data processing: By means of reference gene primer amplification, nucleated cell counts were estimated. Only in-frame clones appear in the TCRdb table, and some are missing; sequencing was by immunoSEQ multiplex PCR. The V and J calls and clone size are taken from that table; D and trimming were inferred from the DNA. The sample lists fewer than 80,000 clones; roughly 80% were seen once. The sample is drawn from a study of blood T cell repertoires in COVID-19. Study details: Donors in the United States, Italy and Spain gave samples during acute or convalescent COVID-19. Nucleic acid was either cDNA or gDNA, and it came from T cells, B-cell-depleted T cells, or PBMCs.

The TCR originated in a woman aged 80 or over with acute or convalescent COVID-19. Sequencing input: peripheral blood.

The CDR3 DNA follows: TGTGCCAGTATTCGACAGGGGGTTGGAGACACTGAAGCTTTCTTT. This encodes CASIRQGVGDTEAFF. J is TRBJ1-1 and V is TRBV19; TRBD1 matches 9 bases. Germline V gene sequence: CDR1 LNHDA, CDR2 SQIVND (reference sequence). Trimming cost V 7 bases and J 3 bases; bases outside gene matches: 9. The CDR3 has 15 amino acids.